Sequencing of this T cell receptor beta chain was carried out in a study of T cells after yellow fever vaccination. Of note for this clonotype: Its target is not known.

Trimming removed 1 base from V and 2 bases from J; junction bases left unmatched: 5. From germline, CDR1 is SGHVS and CDR2 FQNEAQ. CDR3 size: 16 residues. Via MiXCR, TCRdb re-called the 5' RACE reads, giving one row per CDR3 protein. The profile covers under 200,000 distinct CDR3 sequences, with about 10% appearing a single time and 35% to 45% taken by the ten largest. Findings and caveats of the study: A minor fraction of clonotypes spanned both CD4 and CD8 compartments.

V usage is TRBV7-8 and J usage is TRBJ2-3; 8 bases align to TRBD2. The sequenced sample was CD8+ T cells sorted from PBMCs, obtained 15 days after the yellow fever booster vaccination. This clonotype was obtained from a man younger than 35 who received the YFV17D yellow fever vaccine. This chain's CDR3 is CASSLVGSGDTDTQYF. The CDR3 DNA follows: TGTGCCAGCAGCTTAGTAGGTAGCGGGGACACAGATACGCAGTATTTT.